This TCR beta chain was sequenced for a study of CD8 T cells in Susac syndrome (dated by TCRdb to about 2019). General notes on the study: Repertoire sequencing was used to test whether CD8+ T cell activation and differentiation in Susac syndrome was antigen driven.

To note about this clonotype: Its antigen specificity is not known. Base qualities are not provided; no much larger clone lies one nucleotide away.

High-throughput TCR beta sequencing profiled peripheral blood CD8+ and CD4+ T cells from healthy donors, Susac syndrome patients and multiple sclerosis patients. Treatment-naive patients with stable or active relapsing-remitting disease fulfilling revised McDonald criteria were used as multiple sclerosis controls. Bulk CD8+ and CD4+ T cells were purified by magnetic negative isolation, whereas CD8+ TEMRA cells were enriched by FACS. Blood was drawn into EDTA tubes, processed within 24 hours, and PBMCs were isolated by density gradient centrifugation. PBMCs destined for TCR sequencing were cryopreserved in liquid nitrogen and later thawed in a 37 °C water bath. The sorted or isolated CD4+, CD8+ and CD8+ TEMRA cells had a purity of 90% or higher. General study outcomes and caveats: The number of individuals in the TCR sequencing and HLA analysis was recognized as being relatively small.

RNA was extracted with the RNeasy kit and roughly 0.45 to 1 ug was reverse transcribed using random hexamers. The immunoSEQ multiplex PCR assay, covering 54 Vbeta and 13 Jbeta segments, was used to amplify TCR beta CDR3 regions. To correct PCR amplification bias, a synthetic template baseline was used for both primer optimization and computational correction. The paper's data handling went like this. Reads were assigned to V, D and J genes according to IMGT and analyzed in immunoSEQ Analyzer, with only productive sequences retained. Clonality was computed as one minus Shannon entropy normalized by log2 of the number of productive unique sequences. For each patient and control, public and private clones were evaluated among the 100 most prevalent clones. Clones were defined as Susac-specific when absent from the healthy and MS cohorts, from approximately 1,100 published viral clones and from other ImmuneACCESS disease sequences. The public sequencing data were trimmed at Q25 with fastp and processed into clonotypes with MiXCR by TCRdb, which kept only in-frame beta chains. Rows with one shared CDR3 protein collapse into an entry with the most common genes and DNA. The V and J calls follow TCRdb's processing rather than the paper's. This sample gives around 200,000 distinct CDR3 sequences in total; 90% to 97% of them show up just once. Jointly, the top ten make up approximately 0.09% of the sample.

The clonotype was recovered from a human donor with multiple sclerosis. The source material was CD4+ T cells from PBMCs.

The DNA is as follows: TGTGCCAGCAGTGCGGGCGGCTACGAGCAGTACTTC. This sequence encodes CASSAGGYEQYF. The chain joins TRBV25-1 to TRBJ2-7; the D gene remains uncertain. The germline V gene provides CDR1 MGHDK and CDR2 SYGVNS. Trimming takes 4 bases from V and 3 bases from J, and the germline ends sit 7 bases apart. The CDR3, from cysteine to phenylalanine, totals 12 residues. The sequence is cut down to CDR3 DNA, 36 bases in frame from base 1.